This T cell receptor (beta chain) was profiled in a study of shared clonotypes between healthy human individuals. Overall study: The people who gave samples were a couple of women and a few men aged 18 to 49. Three plates each covered CD4 naive and memory; CD8 naive two, CD8 memory one.

The table came from immunoSEQ multiplex PCR; TCRdb's copy has only in-frame clones and leaves some out. The table shows some 2,100,000 clones, with roughly 91% occurring only once. Positive CCR7 selection of CD45RO-negative cells yielded the naive CD8 cells, and terminally differentiated effector memory CD45RA+ cells were excluded. CDR3 length: 13 residues. The germline CDR1 and CDR2 sequences are GTSNPN and SVGIG (reference sequence). The V gene end was trimmed by 4 bases and the J gene end by 5 bases; junction bases not matched to a gene: 5. The chain combines TRBV30 with TRBJ2-5, with 9 bases that match TRBD1. Source material: naive CD8+ T cells from PBMCs. This TCR came from a man aged 18 to 30 in good health. Some clones in this sample may be carry-over from other donors' samples. CDR3: CAWNLGTGETQYF. The CDR3 DNA follows: TGTGCCTGGAATTTAGGGACAGGGGAGACCCAGTACTTC.